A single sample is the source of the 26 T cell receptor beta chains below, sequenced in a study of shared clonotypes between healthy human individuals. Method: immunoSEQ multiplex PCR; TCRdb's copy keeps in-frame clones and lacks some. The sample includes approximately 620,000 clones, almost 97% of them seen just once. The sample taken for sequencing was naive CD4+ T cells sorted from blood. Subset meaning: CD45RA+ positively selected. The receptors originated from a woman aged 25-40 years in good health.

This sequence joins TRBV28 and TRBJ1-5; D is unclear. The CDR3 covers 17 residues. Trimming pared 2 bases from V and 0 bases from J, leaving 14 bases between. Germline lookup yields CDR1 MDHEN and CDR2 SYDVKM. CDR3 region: CASSLDPWNYSNQPQHF. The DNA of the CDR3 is TGTGCCAGCAGTTTAGACCCCTGGAACTATAGCAATCAGCCCCAGCATTTT.

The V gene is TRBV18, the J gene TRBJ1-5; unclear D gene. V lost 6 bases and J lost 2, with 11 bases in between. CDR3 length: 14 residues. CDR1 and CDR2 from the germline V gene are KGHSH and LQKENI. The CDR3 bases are TGTGCCAGCTCTCCAGAGGGAGGCAATCAGCCCCAGCATTTT. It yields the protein CASSPEGGNQPQHF.

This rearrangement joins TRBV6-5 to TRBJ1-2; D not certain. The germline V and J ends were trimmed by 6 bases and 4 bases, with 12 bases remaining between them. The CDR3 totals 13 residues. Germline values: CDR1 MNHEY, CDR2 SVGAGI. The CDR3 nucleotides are TGTGCCAGCAGGTCCTCGCCTCTCTATGGCTACACCTTC. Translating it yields CASRSSPLYGYTF.

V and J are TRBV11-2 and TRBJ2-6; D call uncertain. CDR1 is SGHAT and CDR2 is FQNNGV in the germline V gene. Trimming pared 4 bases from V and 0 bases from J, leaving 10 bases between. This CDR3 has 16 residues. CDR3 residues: CASSSRFGSGANVLTF. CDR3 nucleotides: TGTGCCAGCAGCTCTCGATTCGGCTCTGGGGCCAACGTCCTGACTTTC.

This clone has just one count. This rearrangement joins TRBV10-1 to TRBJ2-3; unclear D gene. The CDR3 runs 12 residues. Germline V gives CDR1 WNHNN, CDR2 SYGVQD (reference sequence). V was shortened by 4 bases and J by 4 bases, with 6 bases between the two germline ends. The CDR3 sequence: CASSGPADTQYF. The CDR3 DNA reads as TGCGCCAGCAGTGGGCCGGCAGATACGCAGTATTTT.

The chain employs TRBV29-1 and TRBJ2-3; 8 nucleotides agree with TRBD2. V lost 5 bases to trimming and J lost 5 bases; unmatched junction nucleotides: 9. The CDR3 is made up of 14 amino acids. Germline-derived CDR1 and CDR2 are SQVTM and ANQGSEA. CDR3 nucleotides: TGCAGCGTTAAACGAGCGGGAGTTGTAGATACGCAGTATTTT. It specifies CSVKRAGVVDTQYF.

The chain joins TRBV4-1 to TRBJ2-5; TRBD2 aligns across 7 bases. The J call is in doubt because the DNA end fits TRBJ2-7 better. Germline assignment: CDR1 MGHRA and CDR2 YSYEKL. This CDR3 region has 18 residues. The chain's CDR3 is CASSQTLHMGEGLYEQYF. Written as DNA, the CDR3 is TGCGCCAGCAGCCAGACCCTTCATATGGGGGAGGGCCTCTACGAGCAGTACTTC.

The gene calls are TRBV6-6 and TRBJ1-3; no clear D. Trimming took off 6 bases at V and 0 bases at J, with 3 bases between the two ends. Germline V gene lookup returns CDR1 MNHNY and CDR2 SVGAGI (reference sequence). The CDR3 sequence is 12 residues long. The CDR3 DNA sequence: TGTGCCAGCAGCAACTCTGGAAACACCATATATTTT. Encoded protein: CASSNSGNTIYF.

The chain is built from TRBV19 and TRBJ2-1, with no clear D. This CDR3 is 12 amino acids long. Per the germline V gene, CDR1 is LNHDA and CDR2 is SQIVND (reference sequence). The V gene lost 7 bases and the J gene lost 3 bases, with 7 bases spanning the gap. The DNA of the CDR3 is TGTGCCAGTATAGGCCGCTACAATGAGCAGTTCTTC. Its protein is CASIGRYNEQFF.

CDR3 DNA sequence: TGCGCCAGCAGCTCAGACCGGGGGACGGGTCAGCCCCAGCATTTT. Amino acid sequence: CASSSDRGTGQPQHF. The chain couples TRBV4-1 to TRBJ1-5; perhaps TRBD1 as D (5 bases). This CDR3 region has 15 residues. V shed 5 bases and J shed 6 bases, with 17 bases lying between them. The V gene's germline CDR1 is MGHRA and CDR2 YSYEKL.

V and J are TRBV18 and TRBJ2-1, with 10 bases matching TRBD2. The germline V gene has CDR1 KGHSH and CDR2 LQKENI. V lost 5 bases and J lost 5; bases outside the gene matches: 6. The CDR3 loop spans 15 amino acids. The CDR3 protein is CASSRTSGINNEQFF. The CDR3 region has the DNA TGTGCCAGCTCAAGAACTAGCGGGATCAACAATGAGCAGTTCTTC.

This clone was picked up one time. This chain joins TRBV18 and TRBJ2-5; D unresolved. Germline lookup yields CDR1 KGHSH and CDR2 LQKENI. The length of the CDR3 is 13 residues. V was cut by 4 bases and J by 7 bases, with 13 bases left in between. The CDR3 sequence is CASSREDPGTQYF. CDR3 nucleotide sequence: TGTGCCAGCTCACGAGAGGACCCTGGGACCCAGTACTTC.

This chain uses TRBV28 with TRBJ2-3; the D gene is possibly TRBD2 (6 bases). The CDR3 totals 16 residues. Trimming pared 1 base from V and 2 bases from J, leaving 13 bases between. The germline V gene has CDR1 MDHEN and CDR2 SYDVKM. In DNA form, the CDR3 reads TGTGCCAGCAGTTTATCTTGGCGGGGTAACACAGATACGCAGTATTTT. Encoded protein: CASSLSWRGNTDTQYF.

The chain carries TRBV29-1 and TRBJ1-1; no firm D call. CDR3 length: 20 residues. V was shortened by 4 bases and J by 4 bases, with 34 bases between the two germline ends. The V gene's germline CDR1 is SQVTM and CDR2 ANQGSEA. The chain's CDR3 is CSVGPARVSGVNPLTTEAFF. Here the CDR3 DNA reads TGCAGCGTTGGACCTGCTAGGGTGTCTGGTGTGAACCCGTTGACCACTGAAGCTTTCTTT.

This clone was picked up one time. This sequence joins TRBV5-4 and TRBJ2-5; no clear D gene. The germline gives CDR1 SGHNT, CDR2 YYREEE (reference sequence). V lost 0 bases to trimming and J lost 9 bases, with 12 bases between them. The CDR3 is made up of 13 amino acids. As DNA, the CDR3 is TGTGCCAGCAGCTTGGCAGGACCGGTGGCCCAGTACTTC. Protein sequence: CASSLAGPVAQYF.

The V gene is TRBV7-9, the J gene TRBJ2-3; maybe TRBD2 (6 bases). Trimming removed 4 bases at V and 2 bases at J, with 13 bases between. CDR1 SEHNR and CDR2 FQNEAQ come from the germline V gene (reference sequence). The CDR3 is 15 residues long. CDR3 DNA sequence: TGTGCCAGCAGCTCTGGACTACTCTCCACAGATACGCAGTATTTT. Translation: CASSSGLLSTDTQYF.

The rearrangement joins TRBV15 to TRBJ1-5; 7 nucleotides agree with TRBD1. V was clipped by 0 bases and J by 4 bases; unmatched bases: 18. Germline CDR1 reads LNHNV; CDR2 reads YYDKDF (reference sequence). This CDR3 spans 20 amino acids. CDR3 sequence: CATSRDSSDPTGALNQPQHF. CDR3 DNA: TGTGCCACCAGCAGAGATTCGTCCGACCCCACAGGGGCCCTTAATCAGCCCCAGCATTTT.

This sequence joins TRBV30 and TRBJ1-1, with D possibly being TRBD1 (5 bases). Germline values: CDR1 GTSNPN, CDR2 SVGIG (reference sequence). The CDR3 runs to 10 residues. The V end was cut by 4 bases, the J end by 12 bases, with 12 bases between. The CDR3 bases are TGTGCCTGGACTCAGGGTATAACTTTCTTT. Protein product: CAWTQGITFF. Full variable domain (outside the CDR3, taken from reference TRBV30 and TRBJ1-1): SQTIHQWPATLVQPVGSPLSLECTVEGTSNPNLYWYRQAAGRGLQLLFYSVGIGQISSEVPQNLSASRPQDRQFILSSKKLLLSDSGFYLCAWTQGITFFGQGTRLTVV.

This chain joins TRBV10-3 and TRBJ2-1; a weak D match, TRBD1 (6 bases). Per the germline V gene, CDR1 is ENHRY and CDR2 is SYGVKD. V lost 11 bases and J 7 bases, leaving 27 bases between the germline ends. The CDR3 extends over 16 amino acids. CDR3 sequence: CAAGGNTGYLGNEQFF. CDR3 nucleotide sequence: TGTGCCGCCGGAGGAAATACAGGGTACTTAGGGAATGAGCAGTTCTTC.

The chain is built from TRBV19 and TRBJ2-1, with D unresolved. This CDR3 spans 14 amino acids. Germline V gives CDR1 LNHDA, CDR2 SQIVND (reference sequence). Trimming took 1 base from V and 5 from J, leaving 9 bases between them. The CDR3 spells CASSIVSRNNEQFF. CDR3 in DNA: TGTGCCAGTAGTATAGTCTCGCGGAACAATGAGCAGTTCTTC.

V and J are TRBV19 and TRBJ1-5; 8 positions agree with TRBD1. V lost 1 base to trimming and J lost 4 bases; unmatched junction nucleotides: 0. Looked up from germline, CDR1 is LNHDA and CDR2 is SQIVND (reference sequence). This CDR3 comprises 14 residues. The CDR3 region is CASSIGDRNQPQHF. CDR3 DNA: TGTGCCAGTAGTATAGGGGACAGGAATCAGCCCCAGCATTTT.

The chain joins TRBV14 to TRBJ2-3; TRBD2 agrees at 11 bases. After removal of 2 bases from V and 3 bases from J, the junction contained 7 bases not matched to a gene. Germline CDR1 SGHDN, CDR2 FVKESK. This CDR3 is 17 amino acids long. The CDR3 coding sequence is TGTGCCAGCAGCCAACAACTAGCGGGAGTTGGAACAGATACGCAGTATTTT. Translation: CASSQQLAGVGTDTQYF.

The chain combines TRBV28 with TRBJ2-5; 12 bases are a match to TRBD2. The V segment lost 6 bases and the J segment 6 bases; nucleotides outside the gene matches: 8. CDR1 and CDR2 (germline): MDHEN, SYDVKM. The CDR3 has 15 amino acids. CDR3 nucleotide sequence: TGTGCCAGCAGAGGACTAGCGGGACCCGTGAAGACCCAGTACTTC. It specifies CASRGLAGPVKTQYF.

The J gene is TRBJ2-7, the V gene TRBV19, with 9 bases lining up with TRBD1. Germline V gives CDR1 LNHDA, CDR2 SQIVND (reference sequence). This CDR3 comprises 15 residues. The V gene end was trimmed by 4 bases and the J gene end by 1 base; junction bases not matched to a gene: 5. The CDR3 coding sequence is TGTGCCAGTAGTAGCACCGGGACAGGGTCCTACGAGCAGTACTTC. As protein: CASSSTGTGSYEQYF. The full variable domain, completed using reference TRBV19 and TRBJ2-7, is DGGITQSPKYLFRKEGQNVTLSCEQNLNHDAMYWYRQDPGQGLRLIYYSQIVNDFQKGDIAEGYSVSREKKESFPLTVTSAQKNPTAFYLCASSSTGTGSYEQYFGPGTRLTVT.

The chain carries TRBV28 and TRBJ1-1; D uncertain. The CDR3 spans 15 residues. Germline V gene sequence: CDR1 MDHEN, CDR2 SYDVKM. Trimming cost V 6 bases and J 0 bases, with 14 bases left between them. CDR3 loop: CASRTASLVNTEAFF. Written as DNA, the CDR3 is TGTGCCAGCAGAACGGCCAGCCTAGTGAACACTGAAGCTTTCTTT.

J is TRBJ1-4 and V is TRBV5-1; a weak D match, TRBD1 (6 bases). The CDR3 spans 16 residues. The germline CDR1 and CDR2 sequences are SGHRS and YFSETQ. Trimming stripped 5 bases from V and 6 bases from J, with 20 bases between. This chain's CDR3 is CASSPRTGSTDEKLFF. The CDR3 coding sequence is TGCGCCAGCAGTCCTAGAACAGGGTCCACGGATGAAAAACTGTTTTTT.